The clone carrying this T cell receptor (beta chain) has more than one count but fewer than ten. Its matching antigen is unknown. CDR3-region Arm-PCR and iRepertoire HTBI primers produced the TCR beta libraries. TCRdb ran MiXCR on the multiplex PCR reads and lists one entry per CDR3 protein. The table has 600,000 to 800,000 distinct CDR3 sequences, approximately 31% seen once. Germline V gene sequence: CDR1 MDHEN, CDR2 SYDVKM. The CDR3 has 15 amino acids. The V gene lost 9 bases and the J gene lost 1 base, with 16 bases spanning the gap. The record originates from a study of regulatory T cells in long-lasting Graves disease. Study observations and caveats: Researchers reported studying only peripheral blood, not thyroid tissue.

Time point of the sample: persistent/refractory GD, antithyroid drugs over 5 years with positive TRAb. Scientists built the TCR library using RNA that was extracted from PBMCs. The J gene is TRBJ1-5, the V gene TRBV28; perhaps TRBD1 as D (5 bases). The TCR originated in a female donor with Graves disease. The material was peripheral blood mononuclear cells (PBMCs), obtained when the disease was refractory, from a patient treated with antithyroid drugs. DNA of the CDR3: TGTGCCAGTAGTAAATTCGGGGCGAGCAATCAGCCCCAGCATTTT. As protein: CASSKFGASNQPQHF.